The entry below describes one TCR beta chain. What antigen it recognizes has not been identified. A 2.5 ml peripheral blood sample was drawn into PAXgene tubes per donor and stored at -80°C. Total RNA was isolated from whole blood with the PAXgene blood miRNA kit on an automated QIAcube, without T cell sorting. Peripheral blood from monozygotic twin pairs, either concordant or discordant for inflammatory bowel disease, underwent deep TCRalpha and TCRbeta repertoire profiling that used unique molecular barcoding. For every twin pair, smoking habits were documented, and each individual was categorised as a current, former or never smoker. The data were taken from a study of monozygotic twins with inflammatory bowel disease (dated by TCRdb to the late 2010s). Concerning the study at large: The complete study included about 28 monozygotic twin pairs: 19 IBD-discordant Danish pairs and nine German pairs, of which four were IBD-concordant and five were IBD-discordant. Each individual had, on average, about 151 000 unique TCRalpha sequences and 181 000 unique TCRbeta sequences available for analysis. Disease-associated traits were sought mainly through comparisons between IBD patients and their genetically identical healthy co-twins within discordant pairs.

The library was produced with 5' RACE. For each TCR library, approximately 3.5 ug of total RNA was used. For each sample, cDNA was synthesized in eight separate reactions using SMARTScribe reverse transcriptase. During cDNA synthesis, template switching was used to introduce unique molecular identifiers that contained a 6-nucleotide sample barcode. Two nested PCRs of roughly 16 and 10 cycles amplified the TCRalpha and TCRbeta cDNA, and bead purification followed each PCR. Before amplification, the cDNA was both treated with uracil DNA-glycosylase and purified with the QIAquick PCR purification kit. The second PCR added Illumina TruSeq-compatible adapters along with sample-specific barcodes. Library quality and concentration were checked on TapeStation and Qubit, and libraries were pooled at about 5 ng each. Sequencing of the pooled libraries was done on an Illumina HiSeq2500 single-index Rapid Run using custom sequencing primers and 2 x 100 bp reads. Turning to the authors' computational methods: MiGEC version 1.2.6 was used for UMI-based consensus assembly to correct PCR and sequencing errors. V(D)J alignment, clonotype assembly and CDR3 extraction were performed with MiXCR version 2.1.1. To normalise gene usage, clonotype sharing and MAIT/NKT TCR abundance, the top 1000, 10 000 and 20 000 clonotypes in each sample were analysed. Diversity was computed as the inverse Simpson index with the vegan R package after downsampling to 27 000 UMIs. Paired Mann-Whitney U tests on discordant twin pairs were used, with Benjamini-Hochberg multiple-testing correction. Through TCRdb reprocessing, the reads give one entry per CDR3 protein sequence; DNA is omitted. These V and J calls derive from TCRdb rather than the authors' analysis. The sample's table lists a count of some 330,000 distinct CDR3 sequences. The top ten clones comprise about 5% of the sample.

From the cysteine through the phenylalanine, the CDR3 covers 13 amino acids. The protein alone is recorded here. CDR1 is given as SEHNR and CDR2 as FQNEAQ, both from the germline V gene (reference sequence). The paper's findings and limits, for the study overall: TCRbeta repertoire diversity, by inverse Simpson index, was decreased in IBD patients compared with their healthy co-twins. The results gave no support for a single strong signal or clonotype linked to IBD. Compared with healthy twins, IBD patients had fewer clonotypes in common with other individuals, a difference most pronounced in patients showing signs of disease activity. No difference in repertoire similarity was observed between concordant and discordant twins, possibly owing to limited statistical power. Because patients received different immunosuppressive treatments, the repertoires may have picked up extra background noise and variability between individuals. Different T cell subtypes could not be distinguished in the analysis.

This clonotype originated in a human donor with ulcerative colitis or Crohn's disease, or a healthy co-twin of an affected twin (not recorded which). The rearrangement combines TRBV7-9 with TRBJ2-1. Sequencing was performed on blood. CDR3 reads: CASSLQKHNEQFF.